These 22 T cell receptor beta chains originate from one sample sequenced in a study of Ad26.COV2.S vaccination and SARS-CoV-2 variants. Generated by immunoSEQ multiplex PCR, the TCRdb table keeps only in-frame clones and is missing some. The sample lists about 680,000 clones, 70% to 90% occurring once. Treatment meaning: some 20 received Ad26.COV2.S at low or high dose, single or two shots; roughly five received placebo; per-sample allocation not given. Day 63 following the first vaccine or placebo injection was when the samples were taken. Here the sequenced sample was peripheral blood, taken in a trial of Ad26.COV2.S vaccine versus placebo. The receptors derive from a person aged 18-65 years who received the Ad26.COV2.S COVID-19 vaccine or a placebo.

The gene calls are TRBV7-2 and TRBJ2-1; TRBD2 agrees at 11 bases. CDR1 and CDR2 from the germline V gene are SGHTA and FQGNSA. The CDR3 length is 15 residues. With 5 bases clipped from V and 3 bases from J, the junction kept 3 bases outside the gene matches. The CDR3 nucleotides are TGTGCCAGCAGCGAGACTAGCGGGAACTACAATGAGCAGTTCTTC. This translates into CASSETSGNYNEQFF.

The chain has TRBV15 and TRBJ2-1, with unresolved D. Germline V gene sequence: CDR1 LNHNV, CDR2 YYDKDF (reference sequence). The V end was cut by 1 base, the J end by 1 base, with 11 bases between. The CDR3 contains 16 residues. CDR3 residues: CATSRVALGSYNEQFF. In DNA form, the CDR3 reads TGTGCCACCAGCAGAGTGGCCCTGGGTTCCTACAATGAGCAGTTCTTC.

The V call is TRBV10-2, the J call TRBJ1-6; D gene ambiguous. This CDR3 is built from 14 residues. V lost 0 bases and J lost 8, with 8 bases in between. Per germline, CDR1 WSHSY and CDR2 SAAADI. The CDR3 nucleotides are TGCGCCAGCAGTGAGTCGCTGGGTTATTCACCCCTCCACTTT. This sequence encodes CASSESLGYSPLHF.

The chain combines TRBV2 with TRBJ1-1; TRBD1 aligns across 8 bases. With V trimmed by 7 bases and J by 1 base, 5 bases remained unmatched. The germline gives CDR1 SNHLY, CDR2 FYNNEI. The CDR3 length is 14 residues. The CDR3 reads CASNKDRANTEAFF. In DNA, the CDR3 is TGTGCCAGCAATAAGGACAGGGCGAACACTGAAGCTTTCTTT.

This chain uses TRBV18 with TRBJ2-2, with a weak D call TRBD1 (5 bases). The V and J ends lost 6 bases and 1 base respectively, with 9 bases between them. The germline CDR1 and CDR2 sequences are KGHSH and LQKENI. The CDR3 has 14 residues. The CDR3 DNA reads TGTGCCAGCTCGTTGACAGAGAACACCGGGGAGCTGTTTTTT. It encodes CASSLTENTGELFF.

The J gene is TRBJ2-1, the V gene TRBV5-1, with TRBD1 identical over 9 bases. The germline V gene encodes CDR1 SGHRS and CDR2 YFSETQ. The CDR3 covers 15 residues. V lost 5 bases and J lost 5; bases outside the gene matches: 8. Here the CDR3 DNA reads TGCGCCAGCAGTCCCCCGAGGACAGGGGACAATGAGCAGTTCTTC. It yields the protein CASSPPRTGDNEQFF. Full variable domain (missing parts from reference TRBV5-1 and TRBJ2-1): KAGVTQTPRYLIKTRGQQVTLSCSPISGHRSVSWYQQTPGQGLQFLFEYFSETQRNKGNFPGRFSGRQFSNSRSEMNVSTLELGDSALYLCASSPPRTGDNEQFFGPGTRLTVL.

The V gene is TRBV5-1, the J gene TRBJ2-3, with 9 bases fitting TRBD1. V was pared by 0 bases and J by 3 bases, with 11 bases of the junction left unmatched. The germline CDR1 and CDR2 sequences are SGHRS and YFSETQ. The length of the CDR3 is 18 residues. As DNA, the CDR3 is TGCGCCAGCAGCTTGGCCCCCGACAGGGGGACCGTAACAGATACGCAGTATTTT. Amino acids: CASSLAPDRGTVTDTQYF. The full variable domain, with the rest looked up from reference TRBV5-1 and TRBJ2-3, is KAGVTQTPRYLIKTRGQQVTLSCSPISGHRSVSWYQQTPGQGLQFLFEYFSETQRNKGNFPGRFSGRQFSNSRSEMNVSTLELGDSALYLCASSLAPDRGTVTDTQYFGPGTRLTVL.

The chain carries TRBV5-1 and TRBJ2-1; 11 nucleotides line up with TRBD2. Per the germline V gene, CDR1 is SGHRS and CDR2 is YFSETQ. The V and J ends lost 5 bases and 3 bases, in that order; junction bases with no gene match: 4. CDR3 length equals 15 residues. The CDR3 DNA reads TGCGCCAGCAGACCGGGACTAGCGGACTACAATGAGCAGTTCTTC. Translating gives CASRPGLADYNEQFF.

This chain joins TRBV5-1 and TRBJ2-7, with D perhaps being TRBD1 or TRBD2 (6 bases each). Trimming stripped 0 bases from V and 2 bases from J, with 12 bases between. CDR1 SGHRS and CDR2 YFSETQ come from the germline V gene. The CDR3 extends over 15 amino acids. In DNA, the CDR3 is TGCGCCAGCAGCTTGGGAGGGGGACTTGCCTACGAGCAGTACTTC. Protein product: CASSLGGGLAYEQYF.

The chain has TRBV14 and TRBJ2-1, with TRBD1 as a possible D gene (5 bases). Trimming left V 1 base short and J 3 bases short, with 13 bases between. From germline, CDR1 is SGHDN and CDR2 FVKESK. The CDR3 contains 16 residues. CDR3 in DNA: TGTGCCAGCAGCCAAGGTCCGGCGGACAACTACAATGAGCAGTTCTTC. It codes for CASSQGPADNYNEQFF.

The chain couples TRBV7-9 to TRBJ1-3; a possible D gene is TRBD1 (5 bases). Looked up from germline, CDR1 is SEHNR and CDR2 is FQNEAQ (reference sequence). The CDR3 is 13 residues long. The CDR3: CVVRVEAGNTIYF. CDR3 coding DNA: TGTGTGGTCAGGGTGGAAGCTGGAAACACCATATATTTT. The variable domain in full, with the rest retrieved from reference TRBV7-9 and TRBJ1-3, is DTGVSQNPRHKITKRGQNVTFRCDPISEHNRLYWYRQTLGQGPEFLTYFQNEAQLEKSRLLSDRFSAERPKGSFSTLEIQRTEQGDSAMYLCVVRVEAGNTIYFGEGSWLTVV.

This chain links TRBV7-9 with TRBJ2-1, with TRBD1 matching 10 bases. Per the germline V gene, CDR1 is SEHNR and CDR2 is FQNEAQ (reference sequence). V was pared by 6 bases and J by 5 bases, with 13 bases of the junction left unmatched. CDR3 length equals 17 residues. The CDR3 protein is CASRQDRGTPSNNEQFF. The CDR3 DNA follows: TGTGCCAGCAGGCAGGACAGGGGGACCCCGAGCAACAATGAGCAGTTCTTC.

The chain combines TRBV30 with TRBJ1-1; D may be TRBD1 (5 bases). V lost 2 bases and J 11 bases, leaving 12 bases between the germline ends. Germline loops: CDR1 GTSNPN, CDR2 SVGIG (reference sequence). The CDR3 is 11 residues long. The CDR3 bases are TGTGCCTGGAGTACAGGCCCTTGGGCTTTCTTT. Protein: CAWSTGPWAFF.

This clone was seen a single time. The V call is TRBV12-5, the J call TRBJ2-1; the D gene is possibly TRBD1 (5 bases). CDR1 is LGHNT, CDR2 FRNRAP, per germline. The length of the CDR3 is 14 residues. Trimming took off 3 bases at V and 4 bases at J, with 10 bases between the two ends. This CDR3 reads CASGLQVSYNEQFF. The CDR3 nucleotides are TGTGCTAGTGGTTTACAGGTCTCTTACAATGAGCAGTTCTTC.

The J gene is TRBJ2-7, the V gene TRBV13; the D gene is possibly TRBD2 (5 bases). Germline V gene sequence: CDR1 PRHDT, CDR2 FYEKMQ (reference sequence). V was clipped by 3 bases and J by 2 bases, with 5 bases between them. The CDR3 contains 12 residues. CDR3 loop: CASSFGAYEQYF. The CDR3 DNA reads TGTGCCAGCAGCTTCGGGGCCTACGAGCAGTACTTC.

The J gene is TRBJ1-2, the V gene TRBV6-7; possibly TRBD1 for D (5 bases). TRBV6-7 is given ORF status, its function remaining uncertain. Trimming stripped 0 bases from V and 8 bases from J, with 16 bases between. There are 15 residues in the CDR3. The CDR3 is CASSYSGRSPWGYTF. CDR3 sequence (DNA): TGTGCCAGCAGTTACTCGGGGCGGAGCCCTTGGGGCTACACCTTC.

This chain joins TRBV9 and TRBJ2-3; 11 bases line up with TRBD2. Germline values: CDR1 SGDLS, CDR2 YYNGEE. The V and J ends lost 6 bases and 6 bases, in that order; junction bases with no gene match: 9. The CDR3 length is 15 residues. The CDR3 DNA is TGTGCCAGCACCGCTAGCGGGGGGTGGTTTGATACGCAGTATTTT. It specifies CASTASGGWFDTQYF.

A word on this clone: A read error may be the cause here, since a much bigger clone is one base away. The chain recombines TRBV6-4 with TRBJ1-4; D is possibly TRBD1 (6 bases). Trimming shortened V by 8 bases and J by 0 bases, and 7 bases separated the two germline ends. Per the germline V gene, CDR1 is MRHNA and CDR2 is SNTAGT. This CDR3 is built from 13 residues. This CDR3 is CASWTATNEKLFF. Written as DNA, the CDR3 is TGTGCCAGCTGGACAGCAACTAATGAAAAACTGTTTTTT.

The rearrangement uses TRBV30 and TRBJ1-5; possibly TRBD1 for D (6 bases). Germline values: CDR1 GTSNPN, CDR2 SVGIG (reference sequence). V dropped 2 bases and J dropped 6 bases, with 11 bases sitting between them. The CDR3 has 13 amino acids. CDR3 protein: CAWSMGGLQPQHF. The CDR3 DNA reads as TGTGCCTGGAGTATGGGGGGGCTTCAGCCCCAGCATTTT.

The chain has TRBV12-5 and TRBJ2-2, with 9 bases matching TRBD2. CDR3 length equals 17 residues. Per the germline V gene, CDR1 is LGHNT and CDR2 is FRNRAP. The V segment lost 4 bases and the J segment 2 bases; nucleotides outside the gene matches: 8. The chain's CDR3 is CASGSSGLAHNTGELFF. The CDR3 DNA reads as TGTGCTAGTGGTTCATCGGGACTAGCACATAACACCGGGGAGCTGTTTTTT. The variable domain in full, with the rest retrieved from reference TRBV12-5 and TRBJ2-2, is DARVTQTPRHKVTEMGQEVTMRCQPILGHNTVFWYRQTMMQGLELLAYFRNRAPLDDSGMPKDRFSAEMPDATLATLKIQPSEPRDSAVYFCASGSSGLAHNTGELFFGEGSRLTVL.

V and J are TRBV10-3 and TRBJ1-3, with D hard to call. CDR1 and CDR2 (germline): ENHRY, SYGVKD. V was pared by 0 bases and J by 0 bases, with 9 bases between. The CDR3 runs to 16 residues. This CDR3 is CAISESERPSGNTIYF. CDR3 DNA: TGTGCCATCAGTGAGTCGGAGCGACCCTCTGGAAACACCATATATTTT.

The rearrangement links TRBV7-2 to TRBJ2-7; D tentatively fits TRBD1 or TRBD2 (5 bases each). Trimming took off 7 bases at V and 3 bases at J, with 13 bases between the two ends. There are 13 residues in the CDR3. Germline assignment: CDR1 SGHTA and CDR2 FQGNSA. CDR3 region: CASKPGPRYEQYF. CDR3 nucleotides: TGTGCCAGCAAACCGGGACCACGCTACGAGCAGTACTTC.